A single sample gave rise to the 13 T cell receptor beta chains below, sequenced in a study of cytomegalovirus exposure and HLA in healthy donors. Researchers ran the PCR with 60 Vbeta and 13 Jbeta primers. TCRdb's table, derived via immunoSEQ multiplex PCR, lists solely in-frame clones and lacks some. The sample records about 150,000 clones, around 80% being singletons. The sequencing sample was made of PBMCs. The receptors were sampled from a male donor in good health and CMV-seronegative.

This chain joins TRBV9 and TRBJ2-3, with 15 bases identical to TRBD2. V shed 0 bases, J shed 5 bases, and the junction held 4 bases outside the gene matches. Germline values: CDR1 SGDLS, CDR2 YYNGEE. This CDR3 has 17 amino acids. CDR3 sequence (DNA): TGTGCCAGCAGCGTAGGGACTAGCGGGGGGGCCGGAGATACGCAGTATTTT. Its translation is CASSVGTSGGAGDTQYF.

This clone was counted a few times. This chain joins TRBV5-1 and TRBJ1-1; D is possibly TRBD1 (5 bases). The CDR3 extends over 16 amino acids. V dropped 0 bases and J dropped 1 base, with 13 bases sitting between them. CDR1 and CDR2 from the germline V gene are SGHRS and YFSETQ. CDR3 DNA sequence: TGCGCCAGCAGCTTGGGCGCGGGGGTGGCGAACACTGAAGCTTTCTTT. Translation gives CASSLGAGVANTEAFF.

The chain carries TRBV7-9 and TRBJ2-4, with 9 bases that match TRBD1. From germline, CDR1 is SEHNR and CDR2 FQNEAQ (reference sequence). CDR3 length: 16 residues. V trimming: 4 bases; J trimming: 3 bases; junction bases outside the gene matches: 7. The chain's CDR3 is CASSSRDRVDKNIQYF. CDR3 DNA: TGTGCCAGCAGCTCCCGGGACAGGGTGGACAAAAACATTCAGTACTTC. Variable domain in full (rest from reference TRBV7-9 and TRBJ2-4): DTGVSQNPRHKITKRGQNVTFRCDPISEHNRLYWYRQTLGQGPEFLTYFQNEAQLEKSRLLSDRFSAERPKGSFSTLEIQRTEQGDSAMYLCASSSRDRVDKNIQYFGAGTRLSVL.

V is TRBV9 and J is TRBJ2-1; the match to TRBD2 covers 9 bases. The germline CDR1 and CDR2 sequences are SGDLS and YYNGEE. This CDR3 is 16 amino acids long. V dropped 2 bases and J dropped 7; count of bases not matched to a gene: 10. The DNA of the CDR3 is TGTGCCAGCAGCGTCTCTAGCGGGATAGGGTTGAATGAGCAGTTCTTC. Translated, it gives CASSVSSGIGLNEQFF.

The chain uses TRBV7-9 and TRBJ1-2, with 8 bases that match TRBD1. This CDR3 comprises 17 residues. Germline V lookup: CDR1 SEHNR, CDR2 FQNEAQ (reference sequence). J gave up 6 bases and V 2 bases, and 14 bases lay outside the gene matches. The CDR3 region is CASSLPKDRVGSDGYTF. The CDR3 DNA reads TGTGCCAGCAGCTTACCCAAGGACAGGGTGGGGTCGGATGGCTACACCTTC.

The V and J genes are TRBV7-6 and TRBJ2-1; 12 nucleotides match TRBD2. From germline, CDR1 is SGHVS and CDR2 FNYEAQ. This CDR3 contains 18 residues. The ends lost 0 bases at V and 6 bases at J; junction bases unmatched: 9. CDR3 protein: CASSLALAGGPSGNEQFF. The CDR3, as DNA: TGTGCCAGCAGCTTAGCGCTAGCGGGAGGGCCCTCGGGCAATGAGCAGTTCTTC.

The CDR3 DNA sequence: TGTGCCAGCAGCTTGGCCGGGGGGGATCACAATGAGCAGTTCTTC. It codes for CASSLAGGDHNEQFF. The V call is TRBV5-6, the J call TRBJ2-1; 8 bases are a match to TRBD2. The CDR3 has 15 residues. Trimming cost V 0 bases and J 5 bases; bases outside gene matches: 4. CDR1 and CDR2 (germline): SGHDT, YYEEEE. Combining the CDR3 with reference TRBV5-6 and TRBJ2-1 gives the whole variable domain DAGVTQSPTHLIKTRGQQVTLRCSPKSGHDTVSWYQQALGQGPQFIFQYYEEEERQRGNFPDRFSGHQFPNYSSELNVNALLLGDSALYLCASSLAGGDHNEQFFGPGTRLTVL.

This clone was recorded once. V is TRBV13 and J is TRBJ2-1; perhaps TRBD1 as D (6 bases). CDR1 is PRHDT and CDR2 is FYEKMQ in the germline V gene (reference sequence). V was clipped by 0 bases and J by 7 bases, with 7 bases between them. The CDR3 contains 13 residues. The CDR3 DNA is TGTGCCAGCAGCTTAGGACAGGGTAATGAGCAGTTCTTC. As protein: CASSLGQGNEQFF.

V usage is TRBV5-4 and J usage is TRBJ2-3; 10 nucleotides match TRBD2. The CDR3 runs to 15 residues. From germline, CDR1 is SGHNT and CDR2 YYREEE (reference sequence). Germline trimming cut 5 bases from V and 5 bases from J; bases unmatched to any gene: 8. The CDR3 here is CASRRAGGPIDTQYF. CDR3 nucleotide sequence: TGTGCCAGCAGACGAGCGGGAGGGCCAATAGATACGCAGTATTTT.

This chain links TRBV7-9 with TRBJ2-7, with TRBD1 matching over 7 bases. This CDR3 comprises 15 residues. The junction had 12 bases not matched to a gene; V was cut back by 7 bases and J by 3 bases. Looked up from germline, CDR1 is SEHNR and CDR2 is FQNEAQ (reference sequence). The CDR3 DNA sequence: TGTGCCAGCACCCCGACAGGGTACGCTTTCTACGAGCAGTACTTC. Protein: CASTPTGYAFYEQYF.

The chain couples TRBV28 to TRBJ2-3; TRBD2 matches 7 bases. CDR1 and CDR2 from the germline V gene are MDHEN and SYDVKM. J lost 1 base, V lost 7 bases, and 8 bases had no gene match. This CDR3 region has 15 residues. The CDR3 nucleotides are TGTGCCAGCACATCGGGGGGTCGGGGCACAGATACGCAGTATTTT. The encoded protein is CASTSGGRGTDTQYF.

The gene calls are TRBV5-4 and TRBJ1-3, with D possibly matching TRBD1 (6 bases). Looked up from germline, CDR1 is SGHNT and CDR2 is YYREEE (reference sequence). The CDR3 sequence is 17 residues long. V was cut by 4 bases and J by 4 bases, with 21 bases left in between. The CDR3 sequence: CASSPSLGAGTGNTIYF. DNA of the CDR3: TGTGCCAGCAGCCCGTCGTTGGGGGCAGGGACGGGAAACACCATATATTTT.

A single count supports this clone. V gene TRBV6-1 combines with J gene TRBJ1-4; TRBD1 is a possible D gene (6 bases). V was clipped by 8 bases and J by 4 bases, with 14 bases between them. Germline CDR1 MNHNS, CDR2 SASEGT. This CDR3 has 14 residues. The CDR3 spells CASRKGGFNEKLFF. As DNA, the CDR3 is TGTGCCAGCCGTAAGGGGGGGTTTAATGAAAAACTGTTTTTT.